These 30 T cell receptor beta chains were sequenced from one sample in a study of blood T cell repertoires in COVID-19. Libraries were prepared by immunoSEQ multiplex PCR; TCRdb keeps only in-frame clonotypes and omits some of them. Here the sample spans approximately 270,000 clones, about nine tenths being singletons. Sequenced input: PBMCs or T cells enriched from blood (not recorded which). The receptors here all came from a man aged 40-49 years who had recovered from COVID-19.

The chain has TRBV7-9 and TRBJ2-5; D might be TRBD2 (6 bases). Germline-derived CDR1 and CDR2 are SEHNR and FQNEAQ (reference sequence). The CDR3 length is 15 residues. The germline V and J ends were trimmed by 2 bases and 4 bases, with 14 bases remaining between them. CDR3 nucleotides: TGTGCCAGCAGCTTAAGGGGCCTAGCGCCAGAGACCCAGTACTTC. It specifies CASSLRGLAPETQYF.

This clone has at least ten counts. V gene TRBV7-8 combines with J gene TRBJ1-5, with TRBD1 matching 8 bases. This CDR3 comprises 15 residues. Trimming at V came to 1 base and at J to 6 bases, leaving 5 bases not matched to a gene. The germline gives CDR1 SGHVS, CDR2 FQNEAQ. CDR3 sequence (DNA): TGTGCCAGCAGCTTAGGACAGGGGTCGGGTCAGCCCCAGCATTTT. It translates to CASSLGQGSGQPQHF.

The J gene is TRBJ2-5, the V gene TRBV19, with 10 positions matching TRBD2. Germline-derived CDR1 and CDR2 are LNHDA and SQIVND (reference sequence). The trim removed 1 base at V and 5 bases at J, leaving 7 bases unmatched. The CDR3 runs 16 residues. The CDR3 reads CASSIAPAGGVETQYF. The CDR3 bases are TGTGCCAGTAGTATAGCTCCAGCGGGAGGGGTGGAGACCCAGTACTTC.

J is TRBJ2-7 and V is TRBV2, with 7 bases that match TRBD1. V trimming: 3 bases; J trimming: 1 base; junction bases outside the gene matches: 3. This CDR3 is built from 14 residues. Germline CDR1 SNHLY, CDR2 FYNNEI. The CDR3 region is CASSDQGVSYEQYF. The CDR3 coding sequence is TGTGCCAGCAGTGATCAGGGGGTATCCTACGAGCAGTACTTC.

V usage is TRBV7-2 and J usage is TRBJ1-2; 8 nucleotides match TRBD1. Unmatched junction bases numbered 10, after V lost 5 bases and J lost 8 bases. This CDR3 comprises 14 residues. The germline gives CDR1 SGHTA, CDR2 FQGNSA. CDR3 residues: CASSPDRVREGYTF. For the CDR3, the DNA is TGTGCCAGCAGCCCGGACAGGGTGAGAGAGGGCTACACCTTC.

A note on this clone: Other DNA sequences in this specimen translate into the identical CDR3. This chain connects TRBV19 to TRBJ1-1, with D possibly matching TRBD1 (6 bases). The CDR3 runs to 13 residues. V lost 8 bases to trimming and J lost 3 bases, with 13 bases between them. Germline CDR1 and CDR2: LNHDA and SQIVND (reference sequence). The CDR3 DNA reads TGTGCCAGTGGAAGGGGGAGGGACACTGAAGCTTTCTTT. Amino acid sequence: CASGRGRDTEAFF.

Notes on this clone: In the same sample, other DNA sequences code for this CDR3. The gene calls are TRBV28 and TRBJ2-7, with a tentative D call TRBD1 (5 bases). The CDR3 length is 13 residues. Trimming left V 2 bases short and J 2 bases short, with 7 bases between. Germline V gene data show CDR1 as MDHEN and CDR2 as SYDVKM. The CDR3 loop reads CASSLQGPYEQYF. The CDR3 DNA reads TGTGCCAGCAGTTTACAGGGTCCCTACGAGCAGTACTTC.

The chain has TRBV29-1 and TRBJ1-5, with 9 nucleotides matching TRBD1. CDR1 is SQVTM and CDR2 is ANQGSEA in the germline V gene. The CDR3 has 14 residues. J lost 2 bases, V lost 5 bases, and 4 bases had no gene match. CDR3 DNA: TGCAGCGTTATGGACAGGGGAGGCAATCAGCCCCAGCATTTT. Translating it yields CSVMDRGGNQPQHF.

The chain is built from TRBV10-3 and TRBJ1-1, with 7 bases fitting TRBD1. The CDR3 consists of 13 residues. The trim removed 11 bases at V and 3 bases at J, leaving 9 bases unmatched. Germline CDR1 and CDR2: ENHRY and SYGVKD. The DNA for the CDR3 is TGTGCCTCCGGGCAGGGGGAGGACACTGAAGCTTTCTTT. This translates into CASGQGEDTEAFF.

CDR3 coding DNA: TGCAGTGCTAGTTCGCTAGCGGGGCCTACGGCGGGGACCGGGGAGCTGTTTTTT. Translating gives CSASSLAGPTAGTGELFF. The V gene is TRBV20-1, the J gene TRBJ2-2; 9 nucleotides line up with TRBD2. The CDR3 spans 18 residues. V lost 3 bases and J lost 5; bases outside the gene matches: 16. Germline CDR1 DFQATT, CDR2 SNEGSKA (reference sequence).

The chain recombines TRBV5-1 with TRBJ2-7; possible D gene TRBD2, 5 bases. Germline V CDR1 and CDR2: SGHRS, YFSETQ. This CDR3 has 13 amino acids. V was cut by 5 bases and J by 1 base, with 10 bases left in between. CDR3: CASSHGMSYEQYF. CDR3 nucleotide sequence: TGCGCCAGCAGTCACGGGATGTCCTACGAGCAGTACTTC.

V usage is TRBV19 and J usage is TRBJ1-1, with unresolved D. Trimming took off 3 bases at V and 0 bases at J, with 5 bases between the two ends. Germline V gene data show CDR1 as LNHDA and CDR2 as SQIVND (reference sequence). The CDR3 loop spans 13 amino acids. The CDR3 region is CASSITLNTEAFF. Written as DNA, the CDR3 is TGTGCCAGTAGTATTACACTGAACACTGAAGCTTTCTTT.

The chain carries TRBV14 and TRBJ1-4; 8 bases match TRBD1. The CDR3 is made up of 18 amino acids. Looked up from germline, CDR1 is SGHDN and CDR2 is FVKESK. J was trimmed by 1 base and V by 7 bases; bases with no gene match: 14. CDR3 in DNA: TGTGCCAGCATCTGTCAGGGACAGGAAGGTTTAACTAATGAAAAACTGTTTTTT. Translated: CASICQGQEGLTNEKLFF.

The rearrangement uses TRBV28 and TRBJ1-5; TRBD1 aligns across 8 bases. Germline CDR1 MDHEN, CDR2 SYDVKM. V shed 11 bases, J shed 3 bases, and the junction held 3 bases outside the gene matches. There are 12 residues in the CDR3. The CDR3: CAGQGPNQPQHF. The CDR3 bases are TGTGCCGGACAGGGCCCCAATCAGCCCCAGCATTTT.

For the CDR3, the DNA is TGTGCCAGCAGCTTAGCGGCGACTAGCGTCCAAGAGACCCAGTACTTC. Residues: CASSLAATSVQETQYF. This rearrangement joins TRBV7-2 to TRBJ2-5; the match to TRBD2 covers 8 bases. Trimming removed 0 bases from V and 1 base from J; junction bases left unmatched: 4. Germline V gene lookup returns CDR1 SGHTA and CDR2 FQGNSA. The CDR3 covers 16 residues.

This clone showed up just a few times. J is TRBJ1-2 and V is TRBV12-3 or TRBV12-4, with unresolved D. CDR3 size: 12 residues. The ends were cut back, 6 bases at V and 10 bases at J, with 15 bases in the middle. As DNA, the CDR3 is TGTGCCAGCAGCTTGGGGAGGGTGTCCTACACCTTC. Protein: CASSLGRVSYTF.

This clone showed up just a few times. The chain recombines TRBV30 with TRBJ1-1; perhaps TRBD1 as D (5 bases). The CDR3 is 13 residues long. Germline loops: CDR1 GTSNPN, CDR2 SVGIG (reference sequence). Trimming took off 8 bases at V and 1 base at J, with 14 bases between the two ends. CDR3 residues: CALARGGNTEAFF. CDR3 in DNA: TGTGCCCTAGCGCGGGGGGGGAACACTGAAGCTTTCTTT.

The chain joins TRBV5-4 to TRBJ2-3, with 11 bases aligning to TRBD2. The CDR3 sequence is 17 residues long. Germline V gene data show CDR1 as SGHNT and CDR2 as YYREEE (reference sequence). V was clipped by 4 bases and J by 5 bases; unmatched bases: 12. CDR3 loop: CASSPGSSGGPEDTQYF. For the CDR3, the DNA is TGTGCCAGCAGCCCCGGATCTAGCGGGGGGCCCGAAGATACGCAGTATTTT.

The chain employs TRBV7-2 and TRBJ1-2, with 7 bases aligning to TRBD1. Trimming removed 4 bases from V and 3 bases from J; junction bases left unmatched: 8. From germline, CDR1 is SGHTA and CDR2 FQGNSA. The CDR3 contains 15 residues. The CDR3 DNA sequence: TGTGCCAGCAGCTATACCGGGACAGATCACTATGGCTACACCTTC. Translating gives CASSYTGTDHYGYTF.

This clone has more than one count but fewer than ten. The chain joins TRBV15 to TRBJ2-2, with D perhaps matching TRBD1 (7 bases). The CDR3 covers 14 residues. V lost 8 bases, J lost 5 bases, and 15 bases lay in between. In germline, CDR1 is LNHNV, CDR2 YYDKDF (reference sequence). The CDR3 here is CATGVAGGTGELFF. The CDR3 region has the DNA TGTGCCACCGGAGTAGCAGGGGGGACCGGGGAGCTGTTTTTT.

This chain links TRBV28 with TRBJ1-2; D is unclear. The CDR3 spans 11 residues. Germline V lookup: CDR1 MDHEN, CDR2 SYDVKM. Trimming took off 5 bases at V and 10 bases at J, with 11 bases between the two ends. The CDR3 bases are TGTGCCAGCAGTAAACGTCAGGTCTACACCTTC. It translates to CASSKRQVYTF.

V is TRBV15 and J is TRBJ2-1, with D tentatively TRBD2 (6 bases). The CDR3 totals 20 residues. Trimming left V 0 bases short and J 3 bases short, with 24 bases between. Germline CDR1 and CDR2: LNHNV and YYDKDF (reference sequence). The CDR3 region has the DNA TGTGCCACCAGCAGAGATCGGGTGGGCGGGGTATTTAGTAACTACAATGAGCAGTTCTTC. Amino acid sequence: CATSRDRVGGVFSNYNEQFF.

The chain has TRBV4-3 and TRBJ2-7; the D is unclear. The CDR3 consists of 14 residues. Trimming removed 3 bases from V and 2 bases from J, with 11 bases in between. CDR1 is LGHNA and CDR2 is YSLEER in the germline V gene. The CDR3 sequence: CASSQIGQAYEQYF. The CDR3 region has the DNA TGCGCCAGCAGCCAGATAGGCCAGGCCTACGAGCAGTACTTC.

This clone was recorded once. The genes are TRBV6-5 and TRBJ2-2; D possibly corresponds to TRBD1 (6 bases). Germline assignment: CDR1 MNHEY and CDR2 SVGAGI. The CDR3 loop spans 16 amino acids. V shed 4 bases and J shed 1 base, with 13 bases lying between them. Here the CDR3 DNA reads TGTGCCAGCAGTTCTGCTTGGACAGAGAACACCGGGGAGCTGTTTTTT. This encodes CASSSAWTENTGELFF.

The chain employs TRBV9 and TRBJ2-7, with a weak D call TRBD2 (5 bases). Trimming took 2 bases from V and 0 from J, leaving 24 bases between them. Germline V lookup: CDR1 SGDLS, CDR2 YYNGEE. CDR3 length: 19 amino acids. The CDR3 loop is CASSVRETGETRSSYEQYF. In nucleotides, the CDR3 is TGTGCCAGCAGCGTGAGAGAAACCGGGGAGACCAGGAGCTCCTACGAGCAGTACTTC.

The V call is TRBV15, the J call TRBJ2-1, with a possible D match to TRBD2 (7 bases). Per germline, CDR1 LNHNV and CDR2 YYDKDF (reference sequence). There are 13 residues in the CDR3. Between the trimmed V and J ends, which lost 8 bases and 12 bases, there was a span of 20 bases. CDR3 region: CATALGEGVVQFF. CDR3 bases: TGTGCCACCGCCCTAGGGGAGGGGGTGGTGCAGTTCTTC.

The chain has TRBV4-3 and TRBJ1-2; D is unclear. Per germline, CDR1 LGHNA and CDR2 YSLEER. The CDR3 runs to 14 residues. The ends were cut back, 0 bases at V and 6 bases at J, with 11 bases in the middle. The CDR3 spells CASSQDAGKNGYTF. The DNA of the CDR3 is TGCGCCAGCAGCCAAGATGCCGGGAAAAATGGCTACACCTTC.

This clone was seen once. The chain combines TRBV10-3 with TRBJ1-2; 9 positions agree with TRBD1. J lost 7 bases, V lost 0 bases, and 3 bases had no gene match. The CDR3 is made up of 14 amino acids. Germline V gene lookup returns CDR1 ENHRY and CDR2 SYGVKD. This CDR3 is CAISESTGGLGYTF. The CDR3 nucleotides are TGTGCCATCAGTGAGTCTACAGGGGGCCTTGGCTACACCTTC.

V and J are TRBV11-2 and TRBJ1-1; no clear D. CDR3 length: 13 residues. Germline V gene data show CDR1 as SGHAT and CDR2 as FQNNGV. With 2 bases removed from V and 8 bases from J, the gap between germline ends came to 12 bases. The CDR3 DNA reads TGTGCCAGCAGCTTATCACCTGCGGGGGAAGCTTTCTTT. Amino acid sequence: CASSLSPAGEAFF.

The rearrangement joins TRBV2 to TRBJ2-1, with 9 bases identical to TRBD2. The trim removed 3 bases at V and 11 bases at J, leaving 5 bases unmatched. Germline V CDR1 and CDR2: SNHLY, FYNNEI. The CDR3 is 13 residues long. CDR3 sequence reads: CASSDVAGDQQFF. CDR3 bases: TGTGCCAGCAGTGACGTAGCGGGGGATCAGCAGTTCTTC.